The entry below gives a single T cell receptor beta chain sequence along with its context. The sample is drawn from a study of T cell responses to AZD1222 COVID-19 vaccine. Study-level background: Investigators merged groups given second doses at roughly 4 or roughly 12 weeks.

Libraries were prepared by immunoSEQ multiplex PCR; TCRdb keeps only in-frame clonotypes and omits some of them. The sample contains about 140,000 clones, approximately 88% of which appear only once. V lost 1 base and J lost 7, with 10 bases in between. Germline CDR1 is LNHDA and CDR2 is SQIVND (reference sequence). The CDR3 contains 13 residues. V and J are TRBV19 and TRBJ1-1; the D is unclear. The receptor was derived from an adult in good health. Here the sequenced sample was peripheral blood, taken on day 0 of AZD1222 vaccination. CDR3 coding DNA: TGTGCCAGTAGTATAGTACCGCAAGTTGAAGCTTTCTTT. Its protein is CASSIVPQVEAFF. The full variable domain, its missing parts supplied by reference TRBV19 and TRBJ1-1, is DGGITQSPKYLFRKEGQNVTLSCEQNLNHDAMYWYRQDPGQGLRLIYYSQIVNDFQKGDIAEGYSVSREKKESFPLTVTSAQKNPTAFYLCASSIVPQVEAFFGQGTRLTVV.